Listed below are T cell receptor beta chains from one sample, sequenced in a study of T cell repertoires in cytomegalovirus infection. TCRdb called the reads again in MiXCR, with one record for every CDR3 protein. The table has fewer than 550,000 distinct CDR3 sequences, around 11% seen once. Sequencing was done on a sample of PBMCs. Every receptor here comes from a human donor in good health (CMV status not recorded). Some clones in this sample may be carry-over from other donors' samples. The CDR3 runs from the conserved cysteine through the conserved F or W. The D gene is left open where the match is weak. Rows give clone size only sometimes, using once, few, many, or a class for an expanded clone.

clone_size	j_call	d_call	cdr3_length	v_call	cdr3_nt	cdr3_aa
NA	TRBJ2-1	TRBD2	15	TRBV29-1	TGCAGCGTTGTCGCGGGAGGGGTGTCCTACAATGAGCAGTTCTTC	CSVVAGGVSYNEQFF
many	TRBJ2-7	TRBD2	15	TRBV19	TGTGCCAGTAGTTTTAAGACTAGCGGGGGCAACGAGCAGTACTTC	CASSFKTSGGNEQYF
many	TRBJ2-1	NA	14	TRBV20-1	TGCAGTGCCCCCGGGGGAGGAGAGGGCGATGAGCAGTTCTTC	CSAPGGGEGDEQFF
many	TRBJ1-2	NA	12	TRBV7-2	TGTGCCAGCAGCTTGGGGCCGGAGGGCTACACCTTC	CASSLGPEGYTF
many	TRBJ2-7	NA	14	TRBV3-1	TGTGCCAGCAGCCAAGAGGACCAGCCCGGCGAGCAGTACTTC	CASSQEDQPGEQYF
NA	TRBJ1-3	NA	15	TRBV19	TGTGCCAGTATAACGGAACGGACTTCTGGAAACACCATATATTTT	CASITERTSGNTIYF
NA	TRBJ2-7	NA	12	TRBV7-9	TGTGCCAGCAGCCGCCCGGTGAACGAGCAGTACTTC	CASSRPVNEQYF
many	TRBJ2-7	TRBD2	16	TRBV7-2	TGTGCCAGCACCAGAGCCCCGGGAGGGGGGTCCTACGAGCAGTACTTC	CASTRAPGGGSYEQYF
many	TRBJ2-7	TRBD1	15	TRBV6-5	TGTGCCAGCAGTTACGGGACAGGGACCCTAAACGAGCAGTACTTC	CASSYGTGTLNEQYF
few	TRBJ2-5	TRBD1	15	TRBV20-1	TGCAGTGCTAGAGACGGACAGGGTTTACAAGAGACCCAGTACTTC	CSARDGQGLQETQYF
few	TRBJ1-1	NA	14	TRBV6-1	TGTGCCAGCAGTAAGGAACAGGGTCGGGAGGCAGCTTTCTTT	CASSKEQGREAAFF
many	TRBJ2-3	NA	14	TRBV5-4	TGTGCCAGCAGCACAGGTTCCTTGGACGATACGCAGTATTTT	CASSTGSLDDTQYF
many	TRBJ2-4	NA	16	TRBV19	TGTGCCAGTAGTGTCGGCCGGATACTAGCCAAAAACATTCAGTACTTC	CASSVGRILAKNIQYF
few	TRBJ2-3	TRBD2	17	TRBV5-6	TGTGCCAGCAGCTTGTTAGGCGGGCGGGAGGGCACAGATACGCAGTATTTT	CASSLLGGREGTDTQYF
NA	TRBJ2-3	NA	15	TRBV3-1	TGTGCCAGCAGCCCTGGGGGGGCCCTCACAGATACGCAGTATTTT	CASSPGGALTDTQYF
many	TRBJ2-7	TRBD2	14	TRBV28	TGTGCCAGCAGTTTGGGGACTAGCGCCTACGAGCAGTACTTC	CASSLGTSAYEQYF
many	TRBJ1-5	TRBD1	15	TRBV7-8	TGTGCCAGACCTCAGGGGGATGATAGCAATCAGCCCCAGCATTTT	CARPQGDDSNQPQHF
NA	TRBJ2-1	TRBD2	15	TRBV28	TGTGCCAGCAGCCCGAGGGAGGGTGTTAGAAATGAGCAGTTCTTC	CASSPREGVRNEQFF
many	TRBJ2-4	TRBD1	15	TRBV11-2	TGTGCCAGCAGCTTGGTCGGACAGGGAGGCAACATTCAGTACTTC	CASSLVGQGGNIQYF
many	TRBJ2-7	NA	14	TRBV7-2	TGTGCCAGCAGCTCCACCCCCGGGTCCTACGAGCAGTACTTC	CASSSTPGSYEQYF
many	TRBJ2-1	NA	10	TRBV12-3/TRBV12-4	TGTGCCAGCAGTTTACGTGAGCAGTTCTTC	CASSLREQFF
many	TRBJ2-3	NA	16	TRBV5-6	TGTGCCAGCAGCTTGGTGGTTAGCTCGGTCTCAGATACGCAGTATTTT	CASSLVVSSVSDTQYF
many	TRBJ2-4	TRBD1	16	TRBV12-3/TRBV12-4	TGTGCCAGCAGAAAAACAGGGGGCGCGGCCAAAAACATTCAGTACTTC	CASRKTGGAAKNIQYF
many	TRBJ2-1	TRBD2	15	TRBV11-3	TGTGCCAGCAGCGGCGGGGGGTCTACCTACAATGAGCAGTTCTTC	CASSGGGSTYNEQFF
many	TRBJ1-5	NA	13	TRBV12-3/TRBV12-4	TGTGCCAGCAGGCGAGGCAGCAACCAGCCCCAGCATTTT	CASRRGSNQPQHF
few	TRBJ2-1	NA	14	TRBV20-1	TGCAGTGCAATCAAGGGGGGCTCCTACAATGAGCAGTTCTTC	CSAIKGGSYNEQFF